The 28 T cell receptor beta chains reported below all come from one sample, sequenced in a study of T cell responses to AZD1222 COVID-19 vaccine. Using immunoSEQ multiplex PCR, the repertoire was profiled, and TCRdb retains in-frame clones only, with some absent. The sample carries about 97,000 clones, around 89% recorded once. This sample comprised peripheral blood, obtained on day 0 of AZD1222 vaccination. The receptors here all came from an adult in good health.

In its sample, this clone was seen once. This chain uses TRBV5-1 with TRBJ2-3, with TRBD2 as a possible D gene (5 bases). V lost 5 bases, J lost 1 base, and 14 bases lay in between. The germline CDR1 and CDR2 sequences are SGHRS and YFSETQ. The CDR3 has 15 amino acids. The DNA of the CDR3 is TGCGCCAGCAGACCTATGTTGCGGGGCACAGATACGCAGTATTTT. It specifies CASRPMLRGTDTQYF.

J is TRBJ1-1 and V is TRBV11-2; the D gene is possibly TRBD1 (6 bases). The CDR3 is 13 amino acids. Germline V gene data show CDR1 as SGHAT and CDR2 as FQNNGV. V lost 5 bases and J 3 bases, leaving 10 bases between the germline ends. In DNA, the CDR3 is TGTGCCAGCAGCCCATACAGGGACACTGAAGCTTTCTTT. This codes for CASSPYRDTEAFF.

The CDR3 bases are TGTGCCACCGCCGGACAGCTCCCAGATACGCAGTATTTT. Its translation is CATAGQLPDTQYF. The V call is TRBV24-1, the J call TRBJ2-3; perhaps TRBD1 as D (6 bases). Trimming shortened V by 9 bases and J by 4 bases, and 13 bases separated the two germline ends. Germline CDR1 and CDR2: KGHDR and SFDVKD. This CDR3 contains 13 residues.

V is TRBV7-2 and J is TRBJ1-5; maybe TRBD1 (5 bases). Germline V gives CDR1 SGHTA, CDR2 FQGNSA. The V and J ends lost 2 bases and 0 bases respectively, with 8 bases between them. This CDR3 comprises 15 residues. CDR3 amino acids: CASSLSGGSNQPQHF. CDR3 DNA sequence: TGTGCCAGCAGCTTATCCGGGGGTAGCAATCAGCCCCAGCATTTT.

The V call is TRBV7-2, the J call TRBJ2-3, with D perhaps assigned TRBD1 or TRBD2 (5 bases each). The CDR3 is 13 residues long. The V gene's germline CDR1 is SGHTA and CDR2 FQGNSA. V dropped 8 bases and J dropped 0 bases, with 9 bases sitting between them. CDR3 protein: CASSRGSTDTQYF. The CDR3 DNA follows: TGTGCCAGCTCGAGGGGCAGCACAGATACGCAGTATTTT.

The chain uses TRBV3-1 (or the pseudogene TRBV3-2) and TRBJ1-6, with D uncertain. This CDR3 contains 12 residues. Germline CDR1 reads LGHDT; CDR2 reads YNNKEL (reference sequence). Trimming removed 3 bases from V and 4 bases from J, with 1 base in between. CDR3 amino acids: CASSQYNSPLHF. The CDR3 DNA reads as TGTGCCAGCAGCCAGTATAATTCACCCCTCCACTTT.

The chain couples TRBV15 to TRBJ2-2; maybe TRBD2 (6 bases). V was cut by 5 bases and J by 4 bases, with 14 bases left in between. The length of the CDR3 is 15 residues. Germline V lookup: CDR1 LNHNV, CDR2 YYDKDF (reference sequence). CDR3 sequence: CATSGGTSRTGELFF. CDR3 in DNA: TGTGCCACCAGCGGCGGGACTTCGCGCACCGGGGAGCTGTTTTTT.

The chain recombines TRBV5-1 with TRBJ1-1; D is undetermined. V was shortened by 4 bases and J by 0 bases, with 10 bases between the two germline ends. This CDR3 region has 14 residues. Germline CDR1 SGHRS, CDR2 YFSETQ. Written as DNA, the CDR3 is TGCGCCAGCAGCCCGGACGCGATGAACACTGAAGCTTTCTTT. Translation: CASSPDAMNTEAFF.

The V and J genes are TRBV14 and TRBJ2-1, with 13 positions matching TRBD2. The germline CDR1 and CDR2 sequences are SGHDN and FVKESK. This CDR3 contains 14 residues. V lost 4 bases, J lost 6 bases, and 0 bases stayed unmatched. The DNA of the CDR3 is TGTGCCAGCAGCCGGACTAGCGGGAGCAATGAGCAGTTCTTC. It translates to CASSRTSGSNEQFF.

This chain joins TRBV7-8 and TRBJ1-2; D possibly corresponds to TRBD1 (6 bases). The CDR3 consists of 15 residues. V was cut by 5 bases and J by 7 bases, with 20 bases left in between. Per the germline V gene, CDR1 is SGHVS and CDR2 is FQNEAQ. The CDR3 nucleotides read TGTGCCAGCAGCCGAGGTCGGGGCAGGGGCGCTGGCTACACCTTC. Its protein is CASSRGRGRGAGYTF.

This rearrangement joins TRBV18 to TRBJ2-3; unclear D gene. Germline-derived CDR1 and CDR2 are KGHSH and LQKENI. The V end was cut by 0 bases, the J end by 8 bases, with 9 bases between. The CDR3 totals 13 residues. CDR3 region: CASSPPFPVTQYF. The CDR3 DNA is TGTGCCAGCTCACCACCGTTCCCGGTTACGCAGTATTTT.

The chain couples TRBV19 to TRBJ2-7; TRBD2 is a possible D gene (7 bases). This CDR3 region has 16 residues. Germline assignment: CDR1 LNHDA and CDR2 SQIVND (reference sequence). V lost 3 bases and J lost 2, with 17 bases in between. This CDR3 is CASSMGGGTHAYEQYF. CDR3 nucleotides: TGTGCCAGTAGTATGGGAGGGGGGACTCATGCCTACGAGCAGTACTTC. Variable domain in full (rest from reference TRBV19 and TRBJ2-7): DGGITQSPKYLFRKEGQNVTLSCEQNLNHDAMYWYRQDPGQGLRLIYYSQIVNDFQKGDIAEGYSVSREKKESFPLTVTSAQKNPTAFYLCASSMGGGTHAYEQYFGPGTRLTVT.

The chain is built from TRBV10-3 and TRBJ1-1; maybe TRBD1 (6 bases). V lost 8 bases, J lost 2 bases, and 12 bases lay in between. The CDR3 is 13 amino acids. Per germline, CDR1 ENHRY and CDR2 SYGVKD. This CDR3 is CAIQTGANTEAFF. CDR3 nucleotide sequence: TGTGCCATCCAGACAGGAGCTAACACTGAAGCTTTCTTT.

This chain links TRBV5-6 with TRBJ1-2; D is undetermined. Germline CDR1 and CDR2: SGHDT and YYEEEE. CDR3 length: 12 amino acids. With 2 bases removed from V and 4 bases from J, the gap between germline ends came to 6 bases. The DNA of the CDR3 is TGTGCCAGCAGCTTAAAAGGCTATGGCTACACCTTC. This gives the protein CASSLKGYGYTF. Full variable domain (outside the CDR3, taken from reference TRBV5-6 and TRBJ1-2): DAGVTQSPTHLIKTRGQQVTLRCSPKSGHDTVSWYQQALGQGPQFIFQYYEEEERQRGNFPDRFSGHQFPNYSSELNVNALLLGDSALYLCASSLKGYGYTFGSGTRLTVV.

This clone has a handful of counts. The chain combines TRBV11-2 with TRBJ1-1; 7 bases are a match to TRBD1. Germline values: CDR1 SGHAT, CDR2 FQNNGV. The CDR3 spans 15 residues. The trim removed 4 bases at V and 1 base at J, leaving 6 bases unmatched. The CDR3 loop reads CASSSRGGGNTEAFF. CDR3 DNA: TGTGCCAGCAGCTCCCGAGGGGGCGGGAACACTGAAGCTTTCTTT.

This clone was seen only once. The chain couples TRBV6-5 to TRBJ2-5; 11 nucleotides line up with TRBD2. Germline CDR1 reads MNHEY; CDR2 reads SVGAGI. V lost 6 bases to trimming and J lost 4 bases; unmatched junction nucleotides: 4. The CDR3 covers 14 residues. The DNA of the CDR3 is TGTGCCAGCAGGGACACTAGCGGGGGAGAGACCCAGTACTTC. Its protein is CASRDTSGGETQYF.

The V and J genes are TRBV7-2 and TRBJ2-7, with unresolved D. This CDR3 has 10 residues. Trimming removed 8 bases from V and 6 bases from J, with 8 bases in between. Germline values: CDR1 SGHTA, CDR2 FQGNSA. CDR3 residues: CASGMREQYF. The CDR3, as DNA: TGTGCCAGCGGGATGCGCGAGCAGTACTTC.

V and J are TRBV29-1 and TRBJ2-5; D unresolved. Trimming removed 6 bases at V and 5 bases at J, with 7 bases between. The CDR3 runs to 10 residues. The germline CDR1 and CDR2 sequences are SQVTM and ANQGSEA. As DNA, the CDR3 is TGCAGCGTCCAATTGGAGACCCAGTACTTC. Its translation: CSVQLETQYF.

This chain links TRBV20-1 with TRBJ2-7, with 8 bases aligning to TRBD2. The CDR3 totals 14 residues. The germline gives CDR1 DFQATT, CDR2 SNEGSKA (reference sequence). V dropped 3 bases and J dropped 0; count of bases not matched to a gene: 4. The CDR3 coding sequence is TGCAGTGCTAGTCGGGCGGGGGGCTCCTACGAGCAGTACTTC. It is translated as CSASRAGGSYEQYF.

In its sample, this clone was seen a few times. The rearrangement links TRBV5-1 to TRBJ2-5, with 13 positions matching TRBD2. V was clipped by 2 bases and J by 5 bases; unmatched bases: 3. Germline V lookup: CDR1 SGHRS, CDR2 YFSETQ. This CDR3 comprises 15 residues. DNA for the CDR3: TGCGCCAGCAGCTTTAGGACTAGCGGGGGTGAGACCCAGTACTTC. Translating gives CASSFRTSGGETQYF.

The sample holds one count of this clone. The genes are TRBV28 and TRBJ1-2; no definite D call. Per the germline V gene, CDR1 is MDHEN and CDR2 is SYDVKM. Trimming pared 7 bases from V and 8 bases from J, leaving 14 bases between. The CDR3 consists of 12 residues. The CDR3 DNA sequence: TGTGCCAGCACCCCCGGGCTAAGCGGCTACACCTTC. Translating gives CASTPGLSGYTF.

This clone was detected only a few times. The chain employs TRBV6-1 and TRBJ2-7; D not certain. This CDR3 spans 15 amino acids. Germline assignment: CDR1 MNHNS and CDR2 SASEGT. Deletions cut 0 bases from V and 2 bases from J, with 11 bases between. In DNA form, the CDR3 reads TGTGCCAGCAGTGAAGCGCTTCGCGGACCCTACGAGCAGTACTTC. Encoded protein: CASSEALRGPYEQYF.

V usage is TRBV19 and J usage is TRBJ2-1; 11 nucleotides line up with TRBD2. V was clipped by 4 bases and J by 8 bases; unmatched bases: 7. The germline V gene encodes CDR1 LNHDA and CDR2 SQIVND (reference sequence). This CDR3 has 15 amino acids. This CDR3 is CASSTTSGGNYEQFF. In nucleotides, the CDR3 is TGTGCCAGTAGTACCACTAGCGGGGGTAATTATGAGCAGTTCTTC.

The chain joins TRBV28 to TRBJ1-2; 8 bases are shared with TRBD1. This CDR3 has 17 amino acids. J lost 4 bases, V lost 10 bases, and 20 bases had no gene match. Germline loops: CDR1 MDHEN, CDR2 SYDVKM. The CDR3 reads CATHLPSAAGGVYGYTF. For the CDR3, the DNA is TGTGCCACCCACTTACCCTCCGCGGCAGGGGGCGTCTATGGCTACACCTTC.

The rearrangement uses TRBV11-3 and TRBJ2-3; the D is unclear. This CDR3 has 13 residues. Trimming took 1 base from V and 0 from J, leaving 2 bases between them. Germline V gives CDR1 SGHNT, CDR2 YENEEA. CDR3 nucleotides: TGTGCCAGCAGCTTAGGGAGCACAGATACGCAGTATTTT. Residues: CASSLGSTDTQYF.

The rearrangement joins TRBV5-1 to TRBJ1-4; D is uncertain. In germline, CDR1 is SGHRS, CDR2 YFSETQ. Trimming pared 0 bases from V and 5 bases from J, leaving 5 bases between. The CDR3 is 13 amino acids. The chain's CDR3 is CASSLEANEKLFF. CDR3 coding DNA: TGCGCCAGCAGCTTGGAGGCGAATGAAAAACTGTTTTTT. The full variable domain, its missing parts supplied by reference TRBV5-1 and TRBJ1-4, is KAGVTQTPRYLIKTRGQQVTLSCSPISGHRSVSWYQQTPGQGLQFLFEYFSETQRNKGNFPGRFSGRQFSNSRSEMNVSTLELGDSALYLCASSLEANEKLFFGSGTQLSVL.

V gene TRBV9 combines with J gene TRBJ2-1; 10 positions match TRBD1. Unmatched junction bases numbered 5, after V lost 2 bases and J lost 6 bases. Germline V gives CDR1 SGDLS, CDR2 YYNGEE. The CDR3 has 15 residues. The CDR3 coding sequence is TGTGCCAGCAGCGTGGGACAGGGGCCCGGCAATGAGCAGTTCTTC. Its protein is CASSVGQGPGNEQFF.

The chain couples TRBV6-5 to TRBJ2-2; no clear D gene. The length of the CDR3 is 15 residues. Germline V gene lookup returns CDR1 MNHEY and CDR2 SVGAGI. V lost 5 bases to trimming and J lost 5 bases, with 15 bases between them. The CDR3 protein is CASSPRSMGTGELFF. DNA of the CDR3: TGTGCCAGCAGTCCGCGCTCTATGGGAACCGGGGAGCTGTTTTTT.